The present entry profiles one T cell receptor beta chain with its context. This table comes from immunoSEQ multiplex PCR, and its TCRdb copy is limited to in-frame clones, with some not included. This table holds roughly 290,000 clones, 70% to 90% found once. CDR3 length: 18 residues. Germline CDR1 MNHEY, CDR2 SVGEGT. The V segment lost 6 bases and the J segment 7 bases; nucleotides outside the gene matches: 17. Before being deemed recovered, Cohort 3 donors had two negative PCRs, clearance, or symptom resolution. This entry is derived from a study of blood T cell repertoires in COVID-19. About the study: Both acute and convalescent COVID-19 samples were obtained from the United States, Italy and Spain.

The sequencing sample was made of PBMCs or T cells enriched from blood (not recorded which). V gene TRBV6-2 or TRBV6-3 combines with J gene TRBJ2-3; 12 nucleotides match TRBD2. This sequence originates from a man between 25 and 39 years old who had recovered from COVID-19. The CDR3 nucleotides are TGTGCCAGCAGCTTTCCCCCGGCTAGCGGGGGGGCGTTATATACGCAGTATTTT. It specifies CASSFPPASGGALYTQYF.